The rows below give T cell receptor beta chains drawn from one sample of a study of T cell repertoires in cytomegalovirus infection. No antigen is known for these receptors. TCRdb fed the reads into MiXCR, producing one record per CDR3 protein. The sample contains hundreds of thousands of distinct CDR3 sequences, 30% to 35% of which appear only once. The specimen comprised cultured PBMCs, sampled from culture after CMV antigen stimulation. Every receptor here comes from a human donor in good health (CMV status not recorded). Some clones in this sample may be carry-over from other donors' samples. Each CDR3 is given with its conserved first and last residue. D genes are given only for firm matches. The size of a clone is reported for some rows only, either as once, few or many, or as a class for expanded clones.

D gene: TRBD2
clone size: .
J gene: TRBJ2-2
V gene: TRBV7-6
CDR3 DNA: TGTGCCAGCAGCCCCCCGGGGAGTAGCGGGGTATTCGGGGAGCTGTTTTTT
CDR3 protein: CASSPPGSSGVFGELFF

D gene: TRBD1
clone size: many
J gene: TRBJ1-2
V gene: TRBV7-2
CDR3 DNA: TGTGCCAGCACCCCGCAGGGGGGAGCTAACTATGGCTACACCTTC
CDR3 protein: CASTPQGGANYGYTF

D gene: TRBD1
clone size: few
J gene: TRBJ2-6
V gene: TRBV7-9
CDR3 DNA: TGTGCCAGCAGCCCCCGGGACAGGGTGCCTTCCGGGGCCAACGTCCTGACTTTC
CDR3 protein: CASSPRDRVPSGANVLTF

D gene: .
clone size: .
J gene: TRBJ1-2
V gene: TRBV7-2
CDR3 DNA: TGTGCCAGCAGCTCCCAATGGGCAGGGTCGATCAGTTATGGCTACACCTTC
CDR3 protein: CASSSQWAGSISYGYTF

D gene: .
clone size: .
J gene: TRBJ2-3
V gene: TRBV4-1
CDR3 DNA: TGCGCCAGCAGCCAGTCCCAGGGCTTTGATACGCAGTATTTT
CDR3 protein: CASSQSQGFDTQYF

D gene: .
clone size: once
J gene: TRBJ2-2
V gene: TRBV5-4
CDR3 DNA: TGTGCCAGCAGCTTGGGACGGCCCGTCTACCCGAACACCGGGGAGCTGTTTTTT
CDR3 protein: CASSLGRPVYPNTGELFF

D gene: .
clone size: few
J gene: TRBJ1-2
V gene: TRBV7-9
CDR3 DNA: TGTGCCAGCAGCTGGGAGGGATCGGAACGCTACACCTTC
CDR3 protein: CASSWEGSERYTF

D gene: TRBD1
clone size: .
J gene: TRBJ1-5
V gene: TRBV10-3
CDR3 DNA: TGTGCCATCAGTGAGGGGACAGGGCGTACGAAGCCCCAGCATTTT
CDR3 protein: CAISEGTGRTKPQHF

D gene: TRBD2
clone size: .
J gene: TRBJ2-1
V gene: TRBV7-2
CDR3 DNA: TGTGCCAGCAGCTTAGAAGGTTCCGGGGGGTACAATGAGCAGTTCTTC
CDR3 protein: CASSLEGSGGYNEQFF

D gene: .
clone size: .
J gene: TRBJ1-1
V gene: TRBV4-3
CDR3 DNA: TGCGCCAGCAAAGGGGGAATGAACACTGAAGCTTTCTTT
CDR3 protein: CASKGGMNTEAFF

D gene: .
clone size: few
J gene: TRBJ2-3
V gene: TRBV7-9
CDR3 DNA: TGTGCCAGCACCCCAACGGGGGGCTCAGATACGCAGTATTTT
CDR3 protein: CASTPTGGSDTQYF

D gene: .
clone size: .
J gene: TRBJ2-7
V gene: TRBV5-1
CDR3 DNA: TGCGCCAGCAGCTTCCCCGGGATCACCTACGAGCAGTACTTC
CDR3 protein: CASSFPGITYEQYF

D gene: .
clone size: .
J gene: TRBJ1-1
V gene: TRBV27
CDR3 DNA: TGTGCCAGCAGTCCCCTAGTGGGAAGTACTGAAGCTTTCTTT
CDR3 protein: CASSPLVGSTEAFF

D gene: .
clone size: few
J gene: TRBJ1-5
V gene: TRBV7-8
CDR3 DNA: TGTGCCAGCAGCTTAGTGCAGAATCAGCCCCAGCATTTT
CDR3 protein: CASSLVQNQPQHF

D gene: .
clone size: few
J gene: TRBJ1-2
V gene: TRBV25-1
CDR3 DNA: TGTGCCAGCAGTAACCCCGGGACACTGATAGATGGCTACACCTTC
CDR3 protein: CASSNPGTLIDGYTF

D gene: .
clone size: .
J gene: TRBJ2-5
V gene: TRBV28
CDR3 DNA: TGTGCCAGCAGTTTCTTCGAGCGGGAGACCCAGTACTTC
CDR3 protein: CASSFFERETQYF

D gene: TRBD1
clone size: .
J gene: TRBJ2-1
V gene: TRBV24-1
CDR3 DNA: TGTGCCACCAGTACAACCGGGACAGGGATCAGCTCCTACAATGAGCAGTTCTTC
CDR3 protein: CATSTTGTGISSYNEQFF

D gene: TRBD1
clone size: many
J gene: TRBJ1-6
V gene: TRBV10-3
CDR3 DNA: TGTGCCATCAGACAGGGGAGCCTCTCACCCCTCCACTTT
CDR3 protein: CAIRQGSLSPLHF

D gene: .
clone size: many
J gene: TRBJ2-7
V gene: TRBV7-2
CDR3 DNA: TGTGCCAGCAGCTACACGAATCCCGGCTACGAGCAGTACTTC
CDR3 protein: CASSYTNPGYEQYF

D gene: .
clone size: .
J gene: TRBJ1-1
V gene: TRBV7-2
CDR3 DNA: TGTGCCAGCAGCGCCCCCCGGGGGAACACTGAAGCTTTCTTT
CDR3 protein: CASSAPRGNTEAFF

D gene: .
clone size: many
J gene: TRBJ2-7
V gene: TRBV7-8
CDR3 DNA: TGTGCCAGCAGCTTAGGGTACTCCTACGAGCAGTACTTC
CDR3 protein: CASSLGYSYEQYF

D gene: .
clone size: many
J gene: TRBJ1-1
V gene: TRBV7-2
CDR3 DNA: TGTGCCAGCAGCTCGCGGGGGACTGAAGCTTTCTTT
CDR3 protein: CASSSRGTEAFF

D gene: TRBD2
clone size: .
J gene: TRBJ2-4
V gene: TRBV9
CDR3 DNA: TGTGCCAGCAGTACCAAAGCGGGAGGAAACATTCAGTACTTC
CDR3 protein: CASSTKAGGNIQYF

D gene: .
clone size: .
J gene: TRBJ2-3
V gene: TRBV6-6
CDR3 DNA: TGTGCCAGCAGTTACGCCGCAGGGGCGGTTAGCACAGATACGCAGTATTTT
CDR3 protein: CASSYAAGAVSTDTQYF

D gene: .
clone size: few
J gene: TRBJ2-7
V gene: TRBV6-2/TRBV6-3
CDR3 DNA: TGTGCCAGCAGTGTTATCGGGGCTGGGTACGAGCAGTACTTC
CDR3 protein: CASSVIGAGYEQYF

D gene: .
clone size: few
J gene: TRBJ2-7
V gene: TRBV7-2
CDR3 DNA: TGTGCCAGCAGCTTAGGGCCATTACGCGAGCAGTACTTC
CDR3 protein: CASSLGPLREQYF

D gene: .
clone size: many
J gene: TRBJ2-1
V gene: TRBV7-2
CDR3 DNA: TGTGCCAGCAGCAAGGCGGAAAATGAGCAGTTCTTC
CDR3 protein: CASSKAENEQFF

D gene: .
clone size: .
J gene: TRBJ1-1
V gene: TRBV2
CDR3 DNA: TGTGCCAGTGTGGCAGGGTGGGAAACTGAAGCTTTCTTT
CDR3 protein: CASVAGWETEAFF

D gene: .
clone size: .
J gene: TRBJ1-6
V gene: TRBV12-3/TRBV12-4
CDR3 DNA: TGTGCCAGCAGTTTCCGGAGAACAAATTCACCCCTCCACTTT
CDR3 protein: CASSFRRTNSPLHF

D gene: .
clone size: .
J gene: TRBJ2-2
V gene: TRBV20-1
CDR3 DNA: TGCAGTGCTACTAGATTTGGGGGACCAGGAGGGAACACCGGGGAGCTGTTTTTT
CDR3 protein: CSATRFGGPGGNTGELFF

D gene: .
clone size: few
J gene: TRBJ2-1
V gene: TRBV7-9
CDR3 DNA: TGTGCCAGCAGCTTAAACCCCTACTACAATGAGCAGTTCTTC
CDR3 protein: CASSLNPYYNEQFF

D gene: TRBD1
clone size: many
J gene: TRBJ1-4
V gene: TRBV7-8
CDR3 DNA: TGTGCCAGCAGCTCTCGTACAGGGGCAAGGGGTGAAAAACTGTTTTTT
CDR3 protein: CASSSRTGARGEKLFF

D gene: .
clone size: many
J gene: TRBJ1-2
V gene: TRBV7-2
CDR3 DNA: TGTGCCAGCAGCTTAGCCCGCTATGGCTACACCTTC
CDR3 protein: CASSLARYGYTF

D gene: .
clone size: many
J gene: TRBJ1-6
V gene: TRBV7-2
CDR3 DNA: TGTGCCAGCAGCTTACCTGGGGCTGGGTCCTATAATTCACCCCTCCACTTT
CDR3 protein: CASSLPGAGSYNSPLHF

D gene: TRBD1
clone size: .
J gene: TRBJ1-2
V gene: TRBV10-3
CDR3 DNA: TGTGCCATCAGTGGGGGGGACAGGTTCTCCTATGGCTACACCTTC
CDR3 protein: CAISGGDRFSYGYTF

D gene: .
clone size: .
J gene: TRBJ2-1
V gene: TRBV5-5
CDR3 DNA: TGTGCCAGCAGCTTGGTCTTGAGCAGAAACAATGAGCAGTTCTTC
CDR3 protein: CASSLVLSRNNEQFF

D gene: TRBD1
clone size: .
J gene: TRBJ1-2
V gene: TRBV2
CDR3 DNA: TGTGCTAGCAGCGCCAACTCAGGGGGCATTTATGGCTACACCTTC
CDR3 protein: CASSANSGGIYGYTF

D gene: .
clone size: .
J gene: TRBJ2-1
V gene: TRBV7-9
CDR3 DNA: TGTGCCAGCAGCTTGAATACTCCCCACTACAATGAGCAGTTCTTC
CDR3 protein: CASSLNTPHYNEQFF

D gene: .
clone size: .
J gene: TRBJ1-2
V gene: TRBV28
CDR3 DNA: TGTGCCAGCAGTTTATTGGGGGATGGAGGCTACACCTTC
CDR3 protein: CASSLLGDGGYTF

D gene: .
clone size: .
J gene: TRBJ2-5
V gene: TRBV28
CDR3 DNA: TGTGCCAGCACCCCGGGGCTACCTACCACCATCCAAGAGACCCAGTACTTC
CDR3 protein: CASTPGLPTTIQETQYF

D gene: .
clone size: many
J gene: TRBJ2-3
V gene: TRBV11-2
CDR3 DNA: TGTGCCAGCAGCTTAGGAAGGGGGTCCCGCCCGAGCACAGATACGCAGTATTTT
CDR3 protein: CASSLGRGSRPSTDTQYF

D gene: TRBD2
clone size: .
J gene: TRBJ2-5
V gene: TRBV20-1
CDR3 DNA: TGCAGTGCTAGAGATGCGCGGGGGGGCGTCGGAGAGACCCAGTACTTC
CDR3 protein: CSARDARGGVGETQYF